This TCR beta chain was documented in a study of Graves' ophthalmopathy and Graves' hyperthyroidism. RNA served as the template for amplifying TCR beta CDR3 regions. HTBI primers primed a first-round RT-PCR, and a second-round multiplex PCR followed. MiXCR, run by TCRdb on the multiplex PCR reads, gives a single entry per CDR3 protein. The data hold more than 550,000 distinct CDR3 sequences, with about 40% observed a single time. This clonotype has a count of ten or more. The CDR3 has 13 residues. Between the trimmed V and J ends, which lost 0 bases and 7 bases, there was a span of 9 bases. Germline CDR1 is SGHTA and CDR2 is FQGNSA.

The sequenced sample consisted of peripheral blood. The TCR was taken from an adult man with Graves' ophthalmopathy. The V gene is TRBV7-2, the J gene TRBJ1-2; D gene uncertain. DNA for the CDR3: TGTGCCAGCAGCTTAGCCAGGTGGAGTGGCTACACCTTC. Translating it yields CASSLARWSGYTF.